The rows below give T cell receptor beta chains drawn from one sample of a study of patients and donors after allogeneic stem cell transplantation. TCRdb re-analysed the RT-PCR reads in MiXCR, keeping a single row per CDR3 protein. Seen here are roughly 880,000 distinct CDR3 sequences, over 15% observed once, and the top ten hold 6%. Source material: blood, either unsorted or a sorted T cell fraction (not recorded which). Receptors were obtained from a human donor who was either an allogeneic HSCT recipient or a stem cell or donor lymphocyte infusion donor (not recorded which). It is not recorded whose cells these are; they may come from a transplant donor. CDR3s include the opening cysteine and the closing phenylalanine or tryptophan. D genes are given only for firm matches. Expanded clones are given a class, and other clones once, few, many or no size at all.

v_call	clone_size	d_call	j_call	cdr3_aa	cdr3_nt
TRBV30	few	NA	TRBJ1-2	CAWSQGRTNYGYTF	TGTGCCTGGAGTCAGGGACGGACTAACTATGGCTACACCTTC
TRBV7-8	many	NA	TRBJ1-6	CASSLMATENSPLHF	TGTGCCAGCAGCTTAATGGCGACGGAGAATTCACCCCTCCACTTT
TRBV5-1	NA	TRBD2	TRBJ2-7	CASSLGLAGVRSYEQYF	TGCGCCAGCAGCTTGGGACTAGCGGGAGTCCGCTCCTACGAGCAGTACTTC
TRBV29-1	many	NA	TRBJ2-7	CSVEDQEPSSYEQYF	TGCAGCGTTGAAGATCAGGAACCTTCCTCCTACGAGCAGTACTTC
TRBV2	few	TRBD2	TRBJ2-3	CASSGGAGAGDTQYF	TGTGCCAGCAGTGGCGGAGCGGGAGCGGGAGATACGCAGTATTTT
TRBV12-3/TRBV12-4	many	NA	TRBJ2-5	CASSLEGVWGRRGETQYF	TGTGCCAGCAGTTTAGAAGGTGTATGGGGAAGGAGGGGAGAGACCCAGTACTTC
TRBV20-1	NA	TRBD1	TRBJ2-1	CSARQGSHEQFF	TGCAGTGCTCGACAGGGTTCCCATGAGCAGTTCTTC
TRBV4-3	NA	TRBD1	TRBJ2-5	CASSQGGQGEETQYF	TGCGCCAGCAGCCAAGGGGGACAGGGCGAAGAGACCCAGTACTTC
TRBV7-7	few	NA	TRBJ2-1	CASSLVGVPYNEQFF	TGTGCTAGCAGCTTAGTAGGGGTTCCCTACAATGAGCAGTTCTTC
TRBV4-3	few	NA	TRBJ2-1	CASSQVTGQPYNEQFF	TGCGCCAGCAGCCAAGTCACGGGACAACCCTACAATGAGCAGTTCTTC
TRBV12-3/TRBV12-4	NA	NA	TRBJ1-1	CASSPATGYTEAFF	TGTGCCAGCAGTCCCGCTACAGGGTACACTGAAGCTTTCTTT
TRBV4-2	few	NA	TRBJ2-2	CASSQEDVVASPTGELFF	TGTGCCAGCAGCCAAGAAGATGTGGTAGCGAGTCCCACCGGGGAGCTGTTTTTT
TRBV29-1	few	TRBD2	TRBJ2-1	CSVHGLAGYNEQFF	TGCAGCGTCCACGGGCTAGCGGGGTACAATGAGCAGTTCTTC
TRBV7-9	NA	NA	TRBJ1-6	CASSLDQVSPLHF	TGTGCCAGCAGCTTAGATCAGGTCTCACCCCTCCACTTT
TRBV12-3/TRBV12-4	NA	TRBD1	TRBJ1-6	CASSFNRGGNSPLHF	TGTGCCAGCAGTTTCAACAGGGGTGGGAATTCACCCCTCCACTTT
TRBV12-3/TRBV12-4	NA	NA	TRBJ2-3	CASRGGRTSTDTQYF	TGTGCCAGCAGGGGGGGTAGAACTAGCACAGATACGCAGTATTTT
TRBV12-3/TRBV12-4	few	NA	TRBJ1-5	CASSLTAGRNQPQHF	TGTGCCAGCAGTCTCACGGCAGGGCGGAATCAGCCCCAGCATTTT
TRBV29-1	NA	TRBD1	TRBJ2-7	CSAQGVPFKEQYF	TGCAGCGCCCAGGGGGTCCCTTTTAAGGAGCAGTACTTC
TRBV5-5	few	NA	TRBJ2-3	CASSLVGTSSDTQYF	TGTGCCAGCAGCTTGGTGGGGACCTCTTCAGATACGCAGTATTTT